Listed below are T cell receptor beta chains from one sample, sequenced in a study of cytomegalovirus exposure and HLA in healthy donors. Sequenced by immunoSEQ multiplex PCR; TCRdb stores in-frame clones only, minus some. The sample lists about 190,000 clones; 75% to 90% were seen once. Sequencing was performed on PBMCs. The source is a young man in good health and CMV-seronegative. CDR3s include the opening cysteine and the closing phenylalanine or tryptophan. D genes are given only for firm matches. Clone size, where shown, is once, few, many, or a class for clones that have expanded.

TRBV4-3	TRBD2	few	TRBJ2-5	CASSQDLASGGETQYF	TGCGCCAGCAGCCAAGATCTGGCTAGCGGGGGAGAGACCCAGTACTTC
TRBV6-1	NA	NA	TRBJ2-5	CASSEVAGQETQYF	TGTGCCAGCAGTGAAGTGGCAGGGCAAGAGACCCAGTACTTC
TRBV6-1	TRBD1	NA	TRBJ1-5	CASSGRTGTDLAQHF	TGTGCCAGCAGTGGTCGGACAGGGACGGATTTGGCCCAGCATTTT
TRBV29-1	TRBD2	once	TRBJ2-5	CSVAHLNLGGGMQYF	TGCAGCGTTGCCCACCTCAACCTCGGCGGGGGGATGCAGTACTTC
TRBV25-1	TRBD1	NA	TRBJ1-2	CASTPEGAGGYTF	TGTGCCAGCACCCCGGAGGGGGCCGGGGGCTACACCTTC
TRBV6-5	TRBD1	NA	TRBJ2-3	CASSRQGGSTDTQYF	TGTGCCAGCAGCCGACAGGGGGGAAGCACAGATACGCAGTATTTT
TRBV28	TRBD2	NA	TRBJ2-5	CASSKLVAGIIQETQYF	TGTGCCAGCAGTAAGTTGGTAGCGGGGATTATCCAAGAGACCCAGTACTTC
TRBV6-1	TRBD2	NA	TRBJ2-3	CASSESSGGRDTQYF	TGTGCCAGCAGTGAGTCTAGCGGGGGACGGGATACGCAGTATTTT
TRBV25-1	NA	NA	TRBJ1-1	CASSEYRHPGDTEAFF	TGTGCCAGCAGTGAATACCGACACCCTGGTGACACTGAAGCTTTCTTT
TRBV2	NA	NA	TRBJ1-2	CASIVEGPNYGYTF	TGTGCCAGCATCGTAGAGGGTCCTAACTATGGCTACACCTTC
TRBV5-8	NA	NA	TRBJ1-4	CASSLGRLTNEKLFF	TGTGCCAGCAGCTTGGGGCGGCTAACTAATGAAAAACTGTTTTTT
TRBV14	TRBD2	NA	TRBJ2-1	CASSPTGTSKDNEQFF	TGTGCCAGCAGCCCTACAGGGACTAGCAAAGACAATGAGCAGTTCTTC
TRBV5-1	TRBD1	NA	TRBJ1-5	CASTKTGGSSNQPQHF	TGCGCCAGCACCAAGACAGGGGGTTCTAGCAATCAGCCCCAGCATTTT
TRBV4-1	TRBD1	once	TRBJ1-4	CASSQDKQGWEKLFF	TGCGCCAGCAGCCAAGATAAACAGGGGTGGGAAAAACTGTTTTTT
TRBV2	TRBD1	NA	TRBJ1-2	CASSPTARDSAYGYTF	TGTGCCAGCAGTCCAACAGCTAGGGACAGCGCCTATGGCTACACCTTC
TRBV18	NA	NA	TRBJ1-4	CASSPTGPDEKLFF	TGTGCCAGCTCACCGACAGGTCCGGATGAAAAACTGTTTTTT
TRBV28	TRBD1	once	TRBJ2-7	CASSGPGTGVYEQYF	TGTGCCAGCAGTGGGCCCGGGACAGGGGTCTACGAGCAGTACTTC
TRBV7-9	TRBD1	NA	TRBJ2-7	CASSSWDRTYEQYF	TGTGCCAGCAGCTCGTGGGACAGAACCTACGAGCAGTACTTC
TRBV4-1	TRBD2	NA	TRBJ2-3	CASELSWEASGSADTQYF	TGCGCCAGCGAACTATCGTGGGAAGCCAGCGGGAGTGCAGATACGCAGTATTTT
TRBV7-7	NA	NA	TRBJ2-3	CASSSGSADTQYF	TGTGCTAGCAGCTCGGGATCGGCAGATACGCAGTATTTT
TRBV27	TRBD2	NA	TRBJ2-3	CASSLPLAGSGDTQYF	TGTGCCAGCAGTTTACCTCTAGCGGGGAGTGGAGATACGCAGTATTTT
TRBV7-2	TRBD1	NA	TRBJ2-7	CASSFWDSIGEQYF	TGTGCCAGCAGCTTCTGGGACAGTATTGGAGAGCAGTACTTC
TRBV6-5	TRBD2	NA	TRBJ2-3	CASSRGGRASDTQYF	TGTGCCAGCAGTAGGGGCGGGAGGGCCTCAGATACGCAGTATTTT
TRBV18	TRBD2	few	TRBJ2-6	CASSQGSGGSGANVLTF	TGTGCCAGTTCCCAGGGCTCGGGGGGCTCTGGGGCCAACGTCCTGACTTTC
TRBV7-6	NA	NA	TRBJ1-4	CASSSRQLNEKLFF	TGTGCCAGCAGCTCCCGACAGCTTAATGAAAAACTGTTTTTT
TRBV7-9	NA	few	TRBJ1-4	CASSPGGGTDEKLFF	TGTGCCAGCAGCCCCGGGGGGGGGACGGATGAAAAACTGTTTTTT
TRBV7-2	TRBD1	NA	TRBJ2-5	CASSADRAETQYF	TGTGCCAGCAGCGCGGACAGGGCCGAGACCCAGTACTTC
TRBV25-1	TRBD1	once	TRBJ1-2	CASSDGQGVSYGYTF	TGTGCCAGCAGTGATGGCCAGGGGGTAAGCTATGGCTACACCTTC
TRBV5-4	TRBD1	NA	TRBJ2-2	CASSRTGGITGELFF	TGTGCCAGCAGCAGGACAGGGGGGATCACCGGGGAGCTGTTTTTT
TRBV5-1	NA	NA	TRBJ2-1	CASSVDILLHNEQFF	TGCGCCAGCAGCGTCGACATCCTCCTGCACAATGAGCAGTTCTTC
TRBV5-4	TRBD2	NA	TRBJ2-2	CASSPRAGASNTGELFF	TGTGCCAGCAGCCCCCGAGCGGGGGCTTCGAACACCGGGGAGCTGTTTTTT
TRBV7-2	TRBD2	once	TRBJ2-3	CASSLGGGRRSTDTQYF	TGTGCCAGCAGCTTAGGGGGGGGGAGGCGGAGCACAGATACGCAGTATTTT
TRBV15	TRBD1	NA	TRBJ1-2	CATSRTTGAGGNYGYTF	TGTGCCACCAGCAGAACCACAGGGGCAGGGGGTAACTATGGCTACACCTTC
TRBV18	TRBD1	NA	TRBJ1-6	CASSPGQGEFSPLHF	TGTGCCAGCTCACCGGGACAGGGGGAATTTTCACCCCTCCACTTT
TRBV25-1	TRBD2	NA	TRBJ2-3	CASSGLAGKGTDTQYF	TGTGCCAGCAGCGGACTAGCGGGAAAGGGGACAGATACGCAGTATTTT